The 3 T cell receptor beta chains presented below share a single source sample, sequenced in a study of T-cell memory formation after mild COVID-19 listed by TCRdb under 2021. Libraries were prepared through 5' RACE. TCRdb names Illumina NovaSeq 6000 as the instrument used. TCRdb took the public reads, trimmed them with fastp at Q25, ran MiXCR for clone calling and kept in-frame beta chains. CDR3 protein duplicates are merged, each entry listing the most common genes and DNA. A total of 250,000 to 350,000 distinct CDR3 sequences appear in this sample, about 15% of them only once. The ten largest clonotypes hold 22% of the sample. Sequencing used PBMCs or a T cell subset sorted from them (not recorded which). The receptors were gathered from a man aged 18 to 29 who had mild COVID-19 (a few samples of this study predate the infection). The sample titles of this study are shuffled in the database, so cell type and time point are left out; the donor was told from shared clones.

This clonotype has more than one count but fewer than ten. The chain employs TRBV5-1 and TRBJ2-2; 9 nucleotides align to TRBD1. This CDR3 comprises 15 residues. With V trimmed by 4 bases and J by 5 bases, 6 bases remained unmatched. The germline gives CDR1 SGHRS, CDR2 YFSETQ. CDR3 in DNA: TGCGCCAGCAGCCCGGTAGGACAGGGGACCGGGGAGCTGTTTTTT. Protein product: CASSPVGQGTGELFF.

The J gene is TRBJ1-1, the V gene TRBV10-3; the D is unclear. The CDR3 length is 13 residues. The V end was cut by 6 bases, the J end by 0 bases, with 8 bases between. Germline assignment: CDR1 ENHRY and CDR2 SYGVKD. This chain's CDR3 is CAIRLSMNTEAFF. Here the CDR3 DNA reads TGTGCCATCAGGTTAAGTATGAACACTGAAGCTTTCTTT.

In this sample, this clonotype turned up a few times. The chain couples TRBV25-1 to TRBJ2-2, with D uncertain. Germline CDR1 is MGHDK and CDR2 is SYGVNS. The CDR3 sequence is 13 residues long. The ends were cut back, 6 bases at V and 6 bases at J, with 11 bases in the middle. The CDR3 coding sequence is TGTGCCAGCAGCCGCACGGTGGCCGGGGAGCTGTTTTTT. This codes for CASSRTVAGELFF.